These T cell receptor beta chains were read from a single sample in a study of human T cells and chemical hapten exposure. TCRdb re-analysed the RACE reads in MiXCR, keeping a single row per CDR3 protein. The table includes some 70,000 distinct CDR3 sequences, roughly 9.7% detected once. Sequences were derived from whole blood, sampled in connection with sensitization to the hapten diphenylcyclopropenone (DPC). These receptors all come from a woman aged 45-60 years with alopecia areata. Some clones in this sample may be carry-over from other donors' samples. Each CDR3 is given with its conserved first and last residue. The D gene is left open where the match is weak. Rows give clone size only sometimes, using once, few, many, or a class for an expanded clone.

v_gene	d_gene	j_gene	abundance	CDR3aa	CDR3nt
TRBV5-5	-	TRBJ2-1	many	CASSFYGGSYNEQFF	TGTGCCAGCAGCTTCTACGGGGGTTCCTACAATGAGCAGTTCTTC
TRBV29-1	-	TRBJ2-7	many	CSVGGPSYEQYF	TGCAGCGTTGGGGGCCCCTCCTACGAGCAGTACTTC
TRBV20-1	TRBD1	TRBJ2-5	-	CSASRDSQETQYF	TGCAGTGCTAGCCGGGACAGCCAAGAGACCCAGTACTTC
TRBV11-2	-	TRBJ2-2	many	CASSRPGASTGELFF	TGTGCCAGCAGCCGCCCGGGGGCTAGCACCGGGGAGCTGTTTTTT
TRBV20-1	-	TRBJ2-3	few	CSASVGRGTDTQYF	TGCAGTGCTAGTGTCGGGAGAGGGACAGATACGCAGTATTTT
TRBV18	-	TRBJ2-7	few	CASSEGILLTSYEQYF	TGTGCCAGCTCAGAGGGAATTCTGCTAACAAGCTACGAGCAGTACTTC
TRBV28	TRBD1	TRBJ2-3	-	CASSVDRGRGTDTQYF	TGTGCCAGCAGTGTGGACAGGGGGCGAGGGACAGATACGCAGTATTTT
TRBV12-3/TRBV12-4	-	TRBJ1-1	many	CASSLVRPGEAFF	TGTGCCAGCAGTTTAGTCCGCCCAGGAGAAGCTTTCTTT
TRBV20-1	-	TRBJ2-7	-	CSAVRLASYEQYF	TGCAGTGCTGTGAGGCTAGCCTCCTACGAGCAGTACTTC
TRBV6-5	-	TRBJ1-6	many	CASSPQLGGYNSPLHF	TGTGCCAGCAGCCCCCAGCTGGGAGGCTATAATTCACCCCTCCACTTT
TRBV7-2	TRBD2	TRBJ2-3	many	CASSSSLAGADTQYF	TGTGCCAGCAGCTCATCACTAGCGGGGGCTGATACGCAGTATTTT
TRBV4-2	-	TRBJ2-3	many	CASSRVGVSGRHDTQYF	TGTGCCAGCAGCCGCGTCGGGGTGTCGGGGAGACATGATACGCAGTATTTT
TRBV3-1	TRBD1	TRBJ2-7	-	CASSQLRGGQGSYEQYF	TGTGCCAGCAGCCAACTGAGGGGGGGACAGGGCTCCTACGAGCAGTACTTC
TRBV28	-	TRBJ2-7	few	CASTTGVLPEQYF	TGTGCCAGCACGACGGGAGTACTACCCGAGCAGTACTTC
TRBV20-1	-	TRBJ2-3	many	CSAPRGTQYF	TGCAGTGCCCCTCGGGGGACGCAGTATTTT
TRBV11-3	-	TRBJ1-1	many	CASSPPGIPVLIGAFF	TGTGCCAGCAGCCCTCCAGGGATTCCTGTGTTGATTGGAGCTTTCTTT
TRBV29-1	-	TRBJ1-2	many	CSVGGNYGYTF	TGCAGCGTTGGTGGGAACTATGGCTACACCTTC
TRBV7-9	-	TRBJ1-6	many	CASGLGDNSPLHF	TGTGCCAGCGGATTGGGGGATAATTCACCCCTCCACTTT
TRBV7-2	TRBD2	TRBJ2-4	many	CASSPRGLAGGSKNIQYF	TGTGCCAGCAGCCCGCGGGGACTAGCGGGAGGGAGCAAAAACATTCAGTACTTC
TRBV9	-	TRBJ1-1	many	CASSVSGHLNTEAFF	TGTGCCAGCAGCGTTTCGGGACACCTGAACACTGAAGCTTTCTTT
TRBV9	TRBD1	TRBJ2-1	-	CASSVGGDRDNEQFF	TGTGCCAGCAGCGTAGGAGGGGACAGGGACAATGAGCAGTTCTTC
TRBV28	-	TRBJ2-3	once	CASSPALGTDTQYF	TGTGCCAGCAGCCCGGCATTGGGCACAGATACGCAGTATTTT
TRBV28	-	TRBJ2-1	-	CASSLSGNEQFF	TGTGCCAGCAGTTTATCTGGCAATGAGCAGTTCTTC
TRBV7-9	-	TRBJ2-7	few	CASSPPAGRPNYEQYF	TGTGCCAGCAGCCCCCCGGCGGGCAGACCCAACTACGAGCAGTACTTC
TRBV7-3	TRBD1	TRBJ2-3	many	CASSLRTGVVDTQYF	TGTGCCAGCAGCCTCCGGACAGGGGTGGTAGATACGCAGTATTTT
TRBV28	TRBD1	TRBJ1-2	few	CASSLTPGQGSYGYTF	TGTGCCAGCAGTTTAACCCCGGGACAGGGTAGCTATGGCTACACCTTC
TRBV5-1	TRBD2	TRBJ2-1	many	CASSLVVGLATYNEQFF	TGCGCCAGCAGCTTGGTGGTGGGACTAGCGACTTACAATGAGCAGTTCTTC
TRBV5-6	-	TRBJ2-5	many	CASSLSSWEETQYF	TGTGCCAGCAGCTTGAGTTCCTGGGAAGAGACCCAGTACTTC
TRBV12-3/TRBV12-4	-	TRBJ2-5	few	CASSLTSFEETQYF	TGTGCCAGCAGCTTGACTAGTTTTGAGGAGACCCAGTACTTC
TRBV5-1	-	TRBJ1-1	-	CASSLEGYRSEAFF	TGCGCCAGCAGCTTGGAAGGGTATCGGTCTGAAGCTTTCTTT
TRBV20-1	-	TRBJ1-1	few	CSASRVAPRGNTEAFF	TGCAGTGCTAGCAGAGTGGCCCCTCGGGGGAACACTGAAGCTTTCTTT
TRBV29-1	TRBD1	TRBJ1-2	-	CSVPWDSRNGYTF	TGCAGCGTCCCCTGGGACAGCAGAAATGGCTACACCTTC
TRBV7-3	-	TRBJ2-3	-	CASSSSGTSTDTQYF	TGTGCCAGCAGCTCCTCCGGGACTAGCACAGATACGCAGTATTTT
TRBV5-8	-	TRBJ1-5	few	CASSLPGPYNQPQHF	TGTGCCAGCAGCCTGCCGGGACCTTACAATCAGCCCCAGCATTTT
TRBV19	TRBD1	TRBJ1-2	-	CASSVVDRVYGYTF	TGTGCCAGTAGTGTCGTCGACAGGGTCTATGGCTACACCTTC
TRBV20-1	-	TRBJ2-1	many	CSASRDPYNEQFF	TGCAGTGCTAGTAGGGACCCCTACAATGAGCAGTTCTTC
TRBV28	-	TRBJ1-2	-	CASSPMGNYGYTF	TGTGCCAGCAGCCCTATGGGGAACTATGGCTACACCTTC
TRBV18	TRBD2	TRBJ2-3	few	CASSPISGGILFTDTQYF	TGTGCCAGCTCACCGATCAGCGGGGGCATCTTATTCACAGATACGCAGTATTTT
TRBV12-5	-	TRBJ2-7	many	CASGSNLDGSPYEQYF	TGTGCTAGTGGTTCTAACCTAGACGGATCCCCCTACGAGCAGTACTTC
TRBV24-1	TRBD1	TRBJ2-1	-	CATRDRGLDEQFF	TGTGCCACCAGGGACAGGGGGCTGGATGAGCAGTTCTTC